The present entry profiles one T cell receptor beta chain with its context. Seattle's cohort entered during active infection and was followed longitudinally. The record originates from a study of blood T cell repertoires in COVID-19. On the study more broadly: Both acute and convalescent COVID-19 samples were obtained from the United States, Italy and Spain. T cells, B-cell-depleted T cells, or PBMCs provided the cDNA or gDNA that served as material.

The V and J ends lost 0 bases and 1 base respectively, with 6 bases between them. CDR3 length equals 14 residues. The germline V gene has CDR1 SEHNR and CDR2 FQNEAQ (reference sequence). Authors' processing steps: Estimation of nucleated cell counts relied on the amplification of reference gene primers. Data came from immunoSEQ multiplex PCR; TCRdb stores just in-frame clones and leaves some out. V, J and clone size reflect that table, while D and trimming were determined from the DNA. The data hold under 95,000 clones, with approximately 91% observed a single time. The sequenced sample consisted of peripheral blood. This rearrangement joins TRBV7-9 to TRBJ1-1; tentatively, D is TRBD1 (6 bases). The TCR originated in a man in his fifties with COVID-19, enrolled during active disease. The CDR3 DNA reads TGTGCCAGCAGCTTAGCGACAGGGAACACTGAAGCTTTCTTT. Amino acid sequence: CASSLATGNTEAFF.